This T cell receptor beta chain was sequenced during a study of blood T cells in healthy people across ages. Alongside a J-beta primer mix, a sample-barcoded 5' primer served in a second PCR lasting roughly 7 to 12 cycles. TCRdb re-called the 5' RACE reads through MiXCR, storing one row per CDR3 protein. The repertoire holds about a million distinct CDR3 sequences, with about 51% as singletons. Between the trimmed V and J ends, which lost 2 bases and 3 bases, there was a span of 13 bases. The CDR3 runs 16 residues. This clonotype was seen once. The V call is TRBV12-3 or TRBV12-4, the J call TRBJ2-2; maybe TRBD2 (7 bases). Input material: blood. The source of this sequence is a woman in her sixties in good health. Here the CDR3 reads CASSLSGGLDTGELFF. Written as DNA, the CDR3 is TGTGCCAGCAGTTTATCCGGGGGGCTAGACACCGGGGAGCTGTTTTTT.